This entry lists 10 T cell receptor beta chains sequenced from one sample in a study of CD8+ T cells in alopecia areata. Once RNA had been extracted, it was reverse transcribed into cDNA to act as the sequencing template. This table comes from immunoSEQ multiplex PCR, and its TCRdb copy is limited to in-frame clones, with some not included. The profile shows 150,000 or so clones, 80% to 90% of them singletons. The sample consisted of CD8+ T cells sorted from blood, taken at week 0. These receptors all stem from a human donor with alopecia areata.

The J gene is TRBJ2-3, the V gene TRBV12-5; 10 bases fit TRBD2. The V segment lost 4 bases and the J segment 10 bases; nucleotides outside the gene matches: 14. The V gene's germline CDR1 is LGHNT and CDR2 FRNRAP. The CDR3 is 16 residues long. The CDR3 DNA sequence: TGTGCTAGTGGTTCTAGCGGGAGAGCGTGGGCTCGTCCGCAGTATTTT. Its translation: CASGSSGRAWARPQYF.

The chain uses TRBV6-1 and TRBJ1-1; D is ambiguous. The CDR3 is 11 amino acids. Germline V gives CDR1 MNHNS, CDR2 SASEGT. Trimming left V 3 bases short and J 5 bases short, with 4 bases between. The CDR3 spells CASSETTEAFF. The CDR3 coding sequence is TGTGCCAGCAGTGAGACTACTGAAGCTTTCTTT.

The V and J genes are TRBV12-5 and TRBJ2-3, with D tentatively TRBD1 (7 bases). Germline V gives CDR1 LGHNT, CDR2 FRNRAP. Trimming cost V 0 bases and J 0 bases, with 10 bases left between them. CDR3 size: 16 residues. The CDR3 reads CASGLVQGTSTDTQYF. CDR3 sequence (DNA): TGTGCTAGTGGTTTGGTACAGGGGACTAGCACAGATACGCAGTATTTT.

About this clone: Other DNA sequences from this sample encode an identical CDR3 as well. The J gene is TRBJ2-1, the V gene TRBV4-1; D gene unclear. The CDR3 extends over 15 amino acids. Germline CDR1 MGHRA, CDR2 YSYEKL. V was clipped by 0 bases and J by 0 bases, with 6 bases between them. DNA of the CDR3: TGCGCCAGCAGCCAAGATCCGAGCTCCTACAATGAGCAGTTCTTC. Amino acids: CASSQDPSSYNEQFF.

This clone has only one observation. The same CDR3 is also encoded by other DNA sequences in this sample. The J gene is TRBJ1-1, the V gene TRBV7-9; D gene ambiguous. Germline CDR1 is SEHNR and CDR2 is FQNEAQ (reference sequence). This CDR3 is 11 amino acids long. The germline V and J ends were trimmed by 1 base and 7 bases, with 4 bases remaining between them. The CDR3 DNA sequence: TGTGCCAGCAGCTTAGGGCATGAAGCTTTCTTT. This sequence encodes CASSLGHEAFF.

This rearrangement joins TRBV4-1 to TRBJ2-7, with D unclear. The CDR3 has 13 amino acids. CDR1 is MGHRA, CDR2 YSYEKL, per germline. V was shortened by 3 bases and J by 2 bases, with 8 bases between the two germline ends. The CDR3: CASSQSEPYEQYF. DNA for the CDR3: TGCGCCAGCAGCCAGTCCGAACCCTACGAGCAGTACTTC.

V is TRBV7-9 and J is TRBJ1-1; TRBD1 might be the D (6 bases). The CDR3 extends over 14 amino acids. Trimming removed 1 base at V and 4 bases at J, with 10 bases between. Germline loops: CDR1 SEHNR, CDR2 FQNEAQ (reference sequence). CDR3: CASSLVTGSTEAFF. CDR3 coding DNA: TGTGCCAGCAGCTTAGTTACAGGGAGCACTGAAGCTTTCTTT.

This clone was recorded once. CDR3 in amino acids: CASSLPGYEQYF. The CDR3 DNA follows: TGTGCCAGCTCACTTCCCGGATACGAGCAGTACTTC. The genes are TRBV18 and TRBJ2-7, with unresolved D. The CDR3 is made up of 12 amino acids. V dropped 4 bases and J dropped 4 bases, with 8 bases sitting between them. Germline CDR1 reads KGHSH; CDR2 reads LQKENI.

The rearrangement links TRBV5-6 to TRBJ2-7, with D perhaps being TRBD1 or TRBD2 (5 bases each). Germline values: CDR1 SGHDT, CDR2 YYEEEE. The CDR3 length is 14 residues. V shed 3 bases and J shed 3 bases, with 13 bases lying between them. CDR3 DNA: TGTGCCAGCAGCTCCCGGGACCTTCTCTACGAGCAGTACTTC. Its protein product is CASSSRDLLYEQYF.

The chain joins TRBV19 to TRBJ1-2; D may be TRBD1 (5 bases). Trimming shortened V by 5 bases and J by 8 bases, and 12 bases separated the two germline ends. The germline CDR1 and CDR2 sequences are LNHDA and SQIVND (reference sequence). The CDR3 runs to 12 residues. The CDR3 loop reads CASSLGTEGYTF. CDR3 bases: TGTGCCAGTAGTCTTGGGACGGAGGGCTACACCTTC.